The rows below give T cell receptor beta chains drawn from one sample of a study of cytomegalovirus exposure and HLA in healthy donors. Profiled with immunoSEQ multiplex PCR; TCRdb holds only in-frame clones, not every one. This table holds roughly 170,000 clones, less than 90% found once. The sequenced sample consisted of PBMCs. All receptors derive from a woman in her fifties or sixties in good health and CMV-seropositive. Each CDR3 is given with its conserved first and last residue. The D gene is left open where the match is weak. Rows give clone size only sometimes, using once, few, many, or a class for an expanded clone.

>17|once|.|TRBV5-6|TRBJ1-1
TGTGCCAGCAGCTCTGGGTCTGGGCCAGAAGGCCTCGCTGAAGCTTTCTTT
CASSSGSGPEGLAEAFF
>14|.|TRBD2|TRBV7-9|TRBJ2-1
TGTGCCAGCAGCCTCAAACTGGGGGGGGATGAGCAGTTCTTC
CASSLKLGGDEQFF
>18|.|TRBD2|TRBV18|TRBJ2-5
TGTGCCAGCTCACCCCGGGGGGCTAGCGGGAGGGCCGGAGAGACCCAGTACTTC
CASSPRGASGRAGETQYF
>18|few|.|TRBV4-3|TRBJ2-3
TGCGCCAGCAGCCAAGACCGTTGGACTATAAGAATTCAAGATACGCAGTATTTT
CASSQDRWTIRIQDTQYF
>12|.|.|TRBV6-1|TRBJ1-1
TGTGCCAGCGATAGAGGGAGAATTGAAGCTTTCTTT
CASDRGRIEAFF
>16|once|TRBD1|TRBV6-6|TRBJ2-7
TGTGCCAGCAGTTCCCCAGAAAGGACAGGGCTCTACGAGCAGTACTTC
CASSSPERTGLYEQYF
>17|.|TRBD2|TRBV7-3|TRBJ2-2
TGTGCCAGCAGCCTAAGGGCCCGCGGGAGCATGGCCGGGGAGCTGTTTTTT
CASSLRARGSMAGELFF
>16|.|TRBD2|TRBV6-6|TRBJ2-7
TGTGCCAGCAGTTCGAAGAGACTAGCGGTCTCCTACGAGCAGTACTTC
CASSSKRLAVSYEQYF
>15|.|TRBD1|TRBV19|TRBJ1-5
TGTGCCAGTAGTATGACAGGGGAGAGCAATCAGCCCCAGCATTTT
CASSMTGESNQPQHF
>14|.|TRBD1|TRBV2|TRBJ2-3
TGTGCCAGCAGCTGGGACAGGACGGGAGATACGCAGTATTTT
CASSWDRTGDTQYF
>16|.|TRBD2|TRBV5-1|TRBJ2-5
TGCGCCAGCAGCTTGTGGGGTAGCGGGGACCAAGAGACCCAGTACTTC
CASSLWGSGDQETQYF
>11|.|.|TRBV7-9|TRBJ2-4
TGTGCCAGCAGTTCTGGACGGGGACAGTACTTC
CASSSGRGQYF
>12|.|.|TRBV28|TRBJ2-2
TGTGCCAGCAGTTTACTCGCCGGGGAGCTGTTTTTT
CASSLLAGELFF
>14|.|.|TRBV5-1|TRBJ2-7
TGCGCCAGCAGCTTGGGGGCAGGGAACTACGAGCAGTACTTC
CASSLGAGNYEQYF
>14|once|.|TRBV2|TRBJ2-6
TGTGCCAGCACTCCGAGGGCTGGGGCCAACGTCCTGACTTTC
CASTPRAGANVLTF
>14|.|.|TRBV7-2|TRBJ1-1
TGTGCCAGCAGCCCCTCTGCCAGGAACACTGAAGCTTTCTTT
CASSPSARNTEAFF
>15|once|TRBD1|TRBV7-2|TRBJ2-5
TGTGCCAGCAGCTTATATACAGGGGGTGGAGAGACCCAGTACTTC
CASSLYTGGGETQYF
>17|few|TRBD2|TRBV19|TRBJ2-1
TGTGCCCCGCCCCGGGCAGAGAGCGGGAGGGCCATCGATGAGCAGTTCTTC
CAPPRAESGRAIDEQFF
>18|once|TRBD1|TRBV28|TRBJ1-4
TGTGCCAGCAGCTCGGGACAGTCCTCTATAACAACTAATGAAAAACTGTTTTTT
CASSSGQSSITTNEKLFF
>13|.|.|TRBV6-5|TRBJ1-1
TGTGCCAGCAGTGAATGGGAGGATTTGGAAGCTTTCTTT
CASSEWEDLEAFF
>13|.|TRBD1|TRBV30|TRBJ2-7
TGTGCCTGGAGCCCGGACAGGGTCTACGAGCAGTACTTC
CAWSPDRVYEQYF
>15|.|.|TRBV7-2|TRBJ1-2
TGTGCCAGCAGCCCCGCGCAGGGTGGGGACTATGGCTACACCTTC
CASSPAQGGDYGYTF
>14|few|TRBD2|TRBV14|TRBJ2-3
TGTGCCAGCAGCCCGGGACTAGCCACAGATGCGCAGTATTTT
CASSPGLATDAQYF
>16|.|TRBD1|TRBV7-2|TRBJ2-7
TGTGCCAGCAGCTTAAGTAGTGACAGGGGGCTCTACGAGCAGTACTTC
CASSLSSDRGLYEQYF
>14|.|TRBD1|TRBV25-1|TRBJ2-1
TGTGCCAGCAGACAGACAGGGGTGAACCACGAGCAGTTCTTC
CASRQTGVNHEQFF
>14|.|TRBD1|TRBV27|TRBJ2-7
TGTGCCAGCAGTCCTCAGGGGGTTCGTGGCGAGCAGTACTTC
CASSPQGVRGEQYF
>20|.|.|TRBV6-9|TRBJ2-1
TGTGCCAGCGTTTCTCGTCGGGTGTGGCTACAGGTTATGGCGCCGGTTAAGCAGTTCTTC
CASVSRRVWLQVMAPVKQFF
>16|.|TRBD2|TRBV7-2|TRBJ2-7
TGCGCCAGCAGCCTCCCTAGCGGGAGCTTCCCCTACGAGCAGTACTTC
CASSLPSGSFPYEQYF
>13|few|.|TRBV5-1|TRBJ2-1
TGCGCCAGCATCGGGGTAGGCTACAATGAGCAGTTCTTC
CASIGVGYNEQFF
>14|.|TRBD1|TRBV9|TRBJ2-5
TGTGCCAGCAGCGTGACAGGGGGCTTGGAGACCCAGTACTTC
CASSVTGGLETQYF
>14|.|.|TRBV7-2|TRBJ2-7
TGTGCCAGCAGTTGGGACTTCGTAACCTACGAGCAGTACTTC
CASSWDFVTYEQYF
>16|.|TRBD2|TRBV7-9|TRBJ2-5
TGTGCCAGCAGCTTGGGACTAGCGGGAGACCAAGAGACCCAGTACTTC
CASSLGLAGDQETQYF
>15|.|TRBD1|TRBV5-1|TRBJ2-7
TGCGCCAGCAGCTCTACCGGGGACAGAACTGTCGAGCAGTACTTC
CASSSTGDRTVEQYF
>14|.|.|TRBV28|TRBJ1-4
TGTGCCAGCAGTTCCGGCGGTACGGTCGAAAAACTGTTTTTT
CASSSGGTVEKLFF
>14|.|TRBD2|TRBV2|TRBJ2-1
TGTGCCAGCCTACCTAGCGGGGTGTACAATGAGCAGTTCTTC
CASLPSGVYNEQFF
>12|.|.|TRBV5-1|TRBJ2-7
TGCGCCAGCAGGGGACTTTCCTACGAGCAGTACTTC
CASRGLSYEQYF
>16|.|TRBD2|TRBV7-9|TRBJ2-5
TGTGCCAGCAGCCCCCGGGGGAGCGGGGGCCAAGAGACCCAGTACTTC
CASSPRGSGGQETQYF
>15|few|TRBD2|TRBV11-2|TRBJ2-7
TGTGCCAGCAGCTTAGGGCCCAGCGGGGGCGCCGAGCAGTACTTC
CASSLGPSGGAEQYF
>16|.|TRBD2|TRBV10-1|TRBJ2-1
TGCGCCAGCAGTGAGGGTCTAGCGGGGCTTGGGAATGAGCAGTTCTTC
CASSEGLAGLGNEQFF
>15|.|.|TRBV9|TRBJ1-4
TGTGCCAGCAGCACACAACAGGGATGGGGTGAAAAACTGTTTTTT
CASSTQQGWGEKLFF
>15|once|TRBD2|TRBV9|TRBJ2-3
TGTGCCAGCAGCGTAGGCGGGAGGGCCACAGATACGCAGTATTTT
CASSVGGRATDTQYF
>13|once|TRBD2|TRBV2|TRBJ2-7
TGTGCCAGCAAAGGGATTAGCGGGGGCGAGCAGTACTTC
CASKGISGGEQYF
>11|.|.|TRBV28|TRBJ2-1
TGTGCCAGCAGTCCCCGTTATGAGCAGTTCTTC
CASSPRYEQFF
>15|.|TRBD2|TRBV19|TRBJ2-1
TGTGCCAGCCTTCTCTTAGCGGGAGGGCAGAATGAGCAGTTCTTC
CASLLLAGGQNEQFF
>15|few|.|TRBV7-9|TRBJ2-6
TGTGCCAGCAGCTCCGACACCTCTGGGGCCAACGTCCTGACTTTC
CASSSDTSGANVLTF
>13|.|.|TRBV6-5|TRBJ1-1
TGTGCCAGCAGACCCGCCTGGAGAGATGAAGCTTTCTTT
CASRPAWRDEAFF
>16|.|TRBD1|TRBV4-1|TRBJ1-2
TGCGCCAGCAGCCAAGACGGGACAGGGGGCGCAGATGGCTACACCTTC
CASSQDGTGGADGYTF
>16|.|.|TRBV5-1|TRBJ2-2
TGCGCCAGCAGCTTACCAGGGTTGTCGGATACCGGGGAGCTGTTTTTT
CASSLPGLSDTGELFF